These 22 T cell receptor beta chains were sequenced from one sample in a study of blood T cell repertoires in COVID-19. Assay used: immunoSEQ multiplex PCR; TCRdb lists only in-frame clones, some missing. Counted here are about 170,000 clones, approximately 85% occurring once; the ten biggest clones make up roughly 7.7%. Sequencing was performed on peripheral blood. Receptors were obtained from a man aged 40-55 years who had recovered from COVID-19.

The rearrangement uses TRBV5-4 and TRBJ2-1, with 8 bases aligning to TRBD1. The germline gives CDR1 SGHNT, CDR2 YYREEE (reference sequence). The trim removed 1 base at V and 1 base at J, leaving 10 bases unmatched. This CDR3 is 18 amino acids long. The CDR3 nucleotides are TGTGCCAGCAGCTTGCAGCCTGGTCAGGGGGCTTCCTACAATGAGCAGTTCTTC. As protein: CASSLQPGQGASYNEQFF.

The chain employs TRBV5-5 and TRBJ1-1, with D tentatively TRBD1 (5 bases). The ends were cut back, 1 base at V and 1 base at J, with 14 bases in the middle. There are 16 residues in the CDR3. Germline V gene data show CDR1 as SGHKS and CDR2 as YYEKEE (reference sequence). The DNA of the CDR3 is TGTGCCAGCAGCTTGCAAGGGGCCTTGAGGAACACTGAAGCTTTCTTT. Translated, it gives CASSLQGALRNTEAFF.

The chain carries TRBV7-2 and TRBJ1-4; D remains unclear. Deletions cut 5 bases from V and 1 base from J, with 17 bases between. The CDR3 length is 17 residues. Germline V gene data show CDR1 as SGHTA and CDR2 as FQGNSA. The CDR3 DNA follows: TGTGCCAGCAGCGCCGACATGCCGGCCTTAACTAATGAAAAACTGTTTTTT. It codes for CASSADMPALTNEKLFF.

V is TRBV27 and J is TRBJ2-1; the D gene is possibly TRBD2 (6 bases). Deletions cut 3 bases from V and 1 base from J, with 10 bases between. The CDR3 totals 15 residues. Per the germline V gene, CDR1 is MNHEY and CDR2 is SMNVEV (reference sequence). In DNA, the CDR3 is TGTGCCAGCAGTTTTTCGCGGGAATCCTACAATGAGCAGTTCTTC. The encoded protein is CASSFSRESYNEQFF.

In this sample, this clone turned up a few times. The V gene is TRBV6-5, the J gene TRBJ1-4, with 7 bases matching TRBD1. This CDR3 spans 15 amino acids. Unmatched junction bases numbered 12, after V lost 6 bases and J lost 8 bases. The germline V gene has CDR1 MNHEY and CDR2 SVGAGI. This CDR3 reads CASRDRASIGEKLFF. Here the CDR3 DNA reads TGTGCCAGCAGAGACAGGGCCAGTATAGGGGAAAAACTGTTTTTT.

Here the CDR3 reads CASSQEYSGNTIYF. As DNA, the CDR3 is TGTGCCAGCAGCCAAGAATACTCTGGAAACACCATATATTTT. V is TRBV4-2 and J is TRBJ1-3; no clear D gene. The CDR3 spans 14 residues. The germline V gene encodes CDR1 LGHNA and CDR2 YNFKEQ. Trimming took off 0 bases at V and 0 bases at J, with 3 bases between the two ends.

The V call is TRBV19, the J call TRBJ1-5; TRBD1 is a possible D gene (6 bases). This CDR3 has 15 residues. Germline CDR1 LNHDA, CDR2 SQIVND (reference sequence). Trimming shortened V by 5 bases and J by 4 bases, and 15 bases separated the two germline ends. CDR3: CASSPQGRGNQPQHF. The CDR3 DNA sequence: TGTGCCAGTAGTCCTCAGGGGAGGGGTAATCAGCCCCAGCATTTT.

CDR3 sequence reads: CASSQWPRSNQPQHF. DNA of the CDR3: TGTGCCAGCAGCCAATGGCCTAGAAGCAATCAGCCCCAGCATTTT. The chain uses TRBV4-2 and TRBJ1-5; D is unclear. Germline CDR1 is LGHNA and CDR2 is YNFKEQ. The V and J ends lost 2 bases and 1 base respectively, with 9 bases between them. The CDR3 loop spans 15 amino acids.

The rearrangement uses TRBV19 and TRBJ2-2; D possibly corresponds to TRBD1 (8 bases). There are 16 residues in the CDR3. The V and J ends lost 5 bases and 3 bases respectively, with 16 bases between them. Germline CDR1 reads LNHDA; CDR2 reads SQIVND (reference sequence). CDR3 sequence (DNA): TGTGCCAGTAGTTTCCACAGGGGGGGAGACACCGGGGAGCTGTTTTTT. It is translated as CASSFHRGGDTGELFF.

The chain employs TRBV11-2 and TRBJ2-1; 8 bases fit TRBD2. This CDR3 comprises 15 residues. From germline, CDR1 is SGHAT and CDR2 FQNNGV. V trimming: 5 bases; J trimming: 0 bases; junction bases outside the gene matches: 3. The CDR3 is CASSRGGISYNEQFF. The CDR3 coding sequence is TGTGCCAGCAGCCGCGGGGGGATCTCCTACAATGAGCAGTTCTTC. Complete variable domain (other parts from reference TRBV11-2 and TRBJ2-1): EAGVAQSPRYKIIEKRQSVAFWCNPISGHATLYWYQQILGQGPKLLIQFQNNGVVDDSQLPKDRFSAERLKGVDSTLKIQPAKLEDSAVYLCASSRGGISYNEQFFGPGTRLTVL.

The genes are TRBV7-9 and TRBJ2-3; D call uncertain. This CDR3 has 10 residues. Trimming cost V 8 bases and J 6 bases, with 6 bases left between them. Looked up from germline, CDR1 is SEHNR and CDR2 is FQNEAQ (reference sequence). The CDR3 DNA is TGTGCCAGCGGCAGGGATACGCAGTATTTT. Protein: CASGRDTQYF.

V gene TRBV2 combines with J gene TRBJ2-5; TRBD1 agrees at 8 bases. Unmatched junction bases numbered 13, after V lost 2 bases and J lost 2 bases. The length of the CDR3 is 18 residues. CDR1 is SNHLY and CDR2 is FYNNEI in the germline V gene. The CDR3 coding sequence is TGTGCCAGCAGTGAATTCGGGGTGCACAGGGGGTTACAAGAGACCCAGTACTTC. Translation: CASSEFGVHRGLQETQYF.

The chain employs TRBV25-1 and TRBJ1-5; 10 bases align to TRBD1. Losses at the gene ends were 4 bases for V and 4 bases for J; bases not matched to a gene: 1. CDR3 length: 14 residues. CDR1 is MGHDK and CDR2 is SYGVNS in the germline V gene. The CDR3 nucleotides are TGTGCCAGCAGTGGGACAGGGGGTAATCAGCCCCAGCATTTT. The encoded protein is CASSGTGGNQPQHF.

This clone was observed once. The chain has TRBV4-3 and TRBJ1-6, with D perhaps matching TRBD1 (5 bases). Between the trimmed V and J ends, which lost 0 bases and 7 bases, there was a span of 10 bases. Germline-derived CDR1 and CDR2 are LGHNA and YSLEER. The CDR3 contains 15 residues. CDR3 sequence: CASSQDQGGNSPLHF. For the CDR3, the DNA is TGCGCCAGCAGCCAAGATCAGGGAGGGAATTCACCCCTCCACTTT.

The chain recombines TRBV15 with TRBJ2-7; D gene ambiguous. The CDR3 is 13 amino acids. V was shortened by 0 bases and J by 4 bases, with 7 bases between the two germline ends. CDR1 is LNHNV, CDR2 YYDKDF, per germline (reference sequence). CDR3 sequence (DNA): TGTGCCACCAGCAGAGATACAGCATACGAGCAGTACTTC. Protein sequence: CATSRDTAYEQYF.

This sequence joins TRBV28 and TRBJ1-1; D unclear. V was shortened by 1 base and J by 10 bases, with 25 bases between the two germline ends. The germline CDR1 and CDR2 sequences are MDHEN and SYDVKM. The CDR3 runs to 17 residues. CDR3 protein: CASSLYPVAQAAGGAFF. The CDR3 nucleotides are TGTGCCAGCAGTTTATACCCCGTCGCGCAGGCAGCGGGCGGAGCTTTCTTT. Full variable domain (missing parts from reference TRBV28 and TRBJ1-1): DVKVTQSSRYLVKRTGEKVFLECVQDMDHENMFWYRQDPGLGLRLIYFSYDVKMKEKGDIPEGYSVSREKKERFSLILESASTNQTSMYLCASSLYPVAQAAGGAFFGQGTRLTVV.

The J gene is TRBJ2-1, the V gene TRBV20-1; TRBD2 agrees at 7 bases. Germline values: CDR1 DFQATT, CDR2 SNEGSKA (reference sequence). V trimming: 3 bases; J trimming: 0 bases; junction bases outside the gene matches: 8. This CDR3 contains 16 residues. This chain's CDR3 is CSASWQGGSSYNEQFF. Written as DNA, the CDR3 is TGCAGTGCTAGTTGGCAGGGAGGGAGCTCCTACAATGAGCAGTTCTTC.

The chain has TRBV30 and TRBJ2-7, with a possible D match to TRBD1 (6 bases). The V gene's germline CDR1 is GTSNPN and CDR2 SVGIG (reference sequence). V was cut by 2 bases and J by 5 bases, with 10 bases left in between. This CDR3 comprises 12 residues. The CDR3 loop reads CAWSTTGNEQYF. The DNA for the CDR3 is TGTGCCTGGAGTACCACAGGGAACGAGCAGTACTTC.

With regard to this clone: One junction end does not reproduce the germline sequence, and a read error may be involved. V gene TRBV4-1 combines with J gene TRBJ2-2; 9 bases match TRBD1. CDR3 length: 17 amino acids. Germline CDR1 and CDR2: MGHRA and YSYEKL. CDR3 DNA sequence: TGCGCCAGCAGCCAAGGGATCGGGACAGGGAACCCCGGGGAGCTGTTTTTT. Its translation is CASSQGIGTGNPGELFF.

This clone has just a few counts. This chain uses TRBV7-6 with TRBJ2-7; 7 bases are shared with TRBD1. V lost 3 bases to trimming and J lost 6 bases; unmatched junction nucleotides: 2. Per germline, CDR1 SGHVS and CDR2 FNYEAQ. The CDR3 length is 12 residues. In DNA form, the CDR3 reads TGTGCCAGCAGCTTTTCAGGGGGCGAGCAGTACTTC. It yields the protein CASSFSGGEQYF.

V is TRBV11-1 and J is TRBJ2-5, with TRBD1 matching over 8 bases. V shed 4 bases, J shed 0 bases, and the junction held 7 bases outside the gene matches. Looked up from germline, CDR1 is SGHAT and CDR2 is FQDESV (reference sequence). This CDR3 spans 16 amino acids. CDR3: CASSYGQGMYQETQYF. CDR3 nucleotide sequence: TGTGCCAGCAGCTACGGACAGGGAATGTACCAAGAGACCCAGTACTTC.

This clone was observed a single time. This chain links TRBV28 with TRBJ1-2, with 7 nucleotides matching TRBD1. CDR3 length: 14 residues. The V segment lost 2 bases and the J segment 1 base; nucleotides outside the gene matches: 1. Germline V gene lookup returns CDR1 MDHEN and CDR2 SYDVKM. This CDR3 is CASSLHRGNYGYTF. For the CDR3, the DNA is TGTGCCAGCAGTTTACACAGGGGTAACTATGGCTACACCTTC.